This T cell receptor (beta chain) was identified during a study of blood T cell repertoires in COVID-19. Libraries were prepared by immunoSEQ multiplex PCR; TCRdb keeps only in-frame clonotypes and omits some of them. The sample has about 140,000 clones; approximately 80% are singletons. Trimming removed 6 bases from V and 3 bases from J; junction bases left unmatched: 4. This CDR3 has 13 amino acids. Germline V gene sequence: CDR1 LNHNV, CDR2 YYDKDF (reference sequence). V is TRBV15 and J is TRBJ1-2, with TRBD1 matching 7 bases. This TCR was sampled from a man aged 65-85 years who had been exposed to COVID-19. The sequenced material came from PBMCs or T cells enriched from blood (not recorded which). CDR3 in amino acids: CATRDRLYYGYTF. The CDR3 nucleotides are TGTGCCACCAGGGACAGGCTGTACTATGGCTACACCTTC.